This T cell receptor (beta chain) was recorded in a study of glioma-infiltrating T cells. Study-level findings and limits: Gliomas, especially low-grade, showed above-expected tissue-blood divergence; non-neoplastic patients showed below. Very few CDR3 sequences were shared between tissue and blood.

TCR alpha and beta CDR3 regions were amplified from RNA using iRepertoire nested multiplex PCR. One-step reverse transcription and amplification started from approximately 100-400 ng of tissue mRNA or PBMC total RNA. TCRdb fed the multiplex PCR reads into MiXCR, producing one record per CDR3 protein. Of over 100,000 distinct CDR3 sequences in the sample, about 25% are singletons; the top ten hold just under 35%. CDR3 length equals 14 residues. V lost 8 bases, J lost 3 bases, and 4 bases stayed unmatched. Germline V gene data show CDR1 as MNHNS and CDR2 as SASEGT. This clonotype was picked up many times. The target antigen is unknown.

The clonotype was recovered from a human donor with low-grade glioma or glioblastoma, undergoing nonglioma brain surgery, or in good health (not recorded which). The gene calls are TRBV6-1 and TRBJ2-1, with 10 bases fitting TRBD1. The sequenced sample was glioma tissue, nonneoplastic brain tissue, or PBMCs (not recorded which). CDR3: CASRDRGGYNEQFF. The CDR3 nucleotides are TGTGCCAGCCGGGACAGGGGTGGCTACAATGAGCAGTTCTTC.